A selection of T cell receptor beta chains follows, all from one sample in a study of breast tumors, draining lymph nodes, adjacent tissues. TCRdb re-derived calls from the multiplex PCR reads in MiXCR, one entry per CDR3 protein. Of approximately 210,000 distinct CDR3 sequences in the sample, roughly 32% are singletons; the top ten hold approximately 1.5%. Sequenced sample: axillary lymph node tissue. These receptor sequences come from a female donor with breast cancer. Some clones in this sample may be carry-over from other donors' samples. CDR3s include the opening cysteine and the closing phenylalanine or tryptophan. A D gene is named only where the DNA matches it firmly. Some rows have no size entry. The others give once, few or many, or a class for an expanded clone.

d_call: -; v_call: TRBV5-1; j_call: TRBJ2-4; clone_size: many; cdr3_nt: TGTGCCAGCAGTTTAGCTGGAGCCAAAAACATTCAGTACTTC; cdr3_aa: CASSLAGAKNIQYF
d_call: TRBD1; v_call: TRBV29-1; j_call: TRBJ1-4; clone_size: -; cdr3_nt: TGCAGCGTTGATCCGGGACAGGGAAACGGGCTGTTTTTT; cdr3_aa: CSVDPGQGNGLFF
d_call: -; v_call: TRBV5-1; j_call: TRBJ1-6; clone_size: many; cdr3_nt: TGCGCCAGCAGCTTGGGCCTGAATACCTATAATTCACCCCTCCACTTT; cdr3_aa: CASSLGLNTYNSPLHF
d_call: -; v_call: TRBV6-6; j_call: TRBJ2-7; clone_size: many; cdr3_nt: TGTGCCAGCTCCCATCCCCCAGGCCCCTCGCAGTACTTC; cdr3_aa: CASSHPPGPSQYF
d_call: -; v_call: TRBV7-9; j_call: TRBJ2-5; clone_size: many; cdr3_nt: TGTGCCAGCAGCCGCGACAGAGTTCGGACCCAGTACTTC; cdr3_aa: CASSRDRVRTQYF
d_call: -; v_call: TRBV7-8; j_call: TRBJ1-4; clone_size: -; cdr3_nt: TGTGCCAGCAGCTTATTCAGATTAGGGTACGGAAATGGAAAACTGTTTTTT; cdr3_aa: CASSLFRLGYGNGKLFF
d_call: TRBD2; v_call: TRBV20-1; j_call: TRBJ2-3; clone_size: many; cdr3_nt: TGCAGTCGCCCTCCTGAGCTGGCGGGAGTAGGAGATACGCAGTATTTT; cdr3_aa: CSRPPELAGVGDTQYF
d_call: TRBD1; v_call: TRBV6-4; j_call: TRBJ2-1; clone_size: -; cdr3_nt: TGTGCCAGCAGTAGGACAGGGGGAACTGAGCAGTTCTTC; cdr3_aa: CASSRTGGTEQFF
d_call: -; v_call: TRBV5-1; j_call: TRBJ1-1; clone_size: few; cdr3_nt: TGCGCCAGCAGCTTAGGGACCCTTGAAGCTTTCTTT; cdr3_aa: CASSLGTLEAFF
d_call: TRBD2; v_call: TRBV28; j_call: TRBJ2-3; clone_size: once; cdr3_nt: TGTGCCAGCAGCCCCAGTAGCGGGAGAACAGATACGCAGTATTTT; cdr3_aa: CASSPSSGRTDTQYF
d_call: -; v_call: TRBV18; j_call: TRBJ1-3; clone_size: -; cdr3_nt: TGTGCCAGCTCACCCGGACGAAGCTCTGGAAACACCATATATTTT; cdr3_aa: CASSPGRSSGNTIYF
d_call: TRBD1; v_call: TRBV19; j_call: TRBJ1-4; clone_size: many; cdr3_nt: TGTGCCAGTAGGAACCCGGGACAGGCTGAAAAACTGTTTTTT; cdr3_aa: CASRNPGQAEKLFF
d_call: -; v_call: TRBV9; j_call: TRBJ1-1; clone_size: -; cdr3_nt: TGTGCCAGCAGCCCGACTACAGGGAACACTGAAGCTTTCTTT; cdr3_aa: CASSPTTGNTEAFF
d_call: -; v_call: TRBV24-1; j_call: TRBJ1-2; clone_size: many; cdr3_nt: TGTGCCACCAGTCCGAGGCAGGGCCCTTATGGCTACACCTTC; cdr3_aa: CATSPRQGPYGYTF
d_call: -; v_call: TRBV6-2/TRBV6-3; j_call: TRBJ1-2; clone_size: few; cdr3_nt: TGTGCCACCTGGCGGGATGGAAGCCTCTATGGCTACACCTTC; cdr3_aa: CATWRDGSLYGYTF
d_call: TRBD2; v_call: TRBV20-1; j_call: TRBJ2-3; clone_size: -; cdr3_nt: TGCAGTGCGTTAACTAGCGGGAGAGATACGCAGTATTTT; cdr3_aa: CSALTSGRDTQYF
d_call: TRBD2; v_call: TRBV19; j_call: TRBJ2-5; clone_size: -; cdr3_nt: TGTGCCAGTAAGGGCGGGGCTAGCGGGAGGAGTGAGACCCAGTACTTC; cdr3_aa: CASKGGASGRSETQYF
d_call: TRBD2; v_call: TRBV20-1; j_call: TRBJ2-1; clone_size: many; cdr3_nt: TGCAGTGCTAGAGATGTACTAGCGGGAGGGGAGCAGTTCTTC; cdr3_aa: CSARDVLAGGEQFF
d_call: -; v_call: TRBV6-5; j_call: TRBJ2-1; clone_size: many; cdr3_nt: TGTGCCAGCAGTCACTCGACTAGTAATGAGCAGTTCTTC; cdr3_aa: CASSHSTSNEQFF
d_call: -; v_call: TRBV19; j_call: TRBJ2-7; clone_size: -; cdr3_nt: TGTGCCAGTAGGAGTGGAAGGGACGCGTACTACGAGCAGTACTTC; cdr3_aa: CASRSGRDAYYEQYF
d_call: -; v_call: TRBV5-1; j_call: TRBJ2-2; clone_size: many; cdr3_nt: TGCGCCAGCTCCCGGTCGAACACCGGGGAGCTGTTTTTT; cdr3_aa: CASSRSNTGELFF
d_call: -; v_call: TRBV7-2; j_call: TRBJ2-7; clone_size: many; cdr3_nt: TGTGCCAGCAGCTCCCTTGGGGGTTACGAGCAGTACTTC; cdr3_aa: CASSSLGGYEQYF
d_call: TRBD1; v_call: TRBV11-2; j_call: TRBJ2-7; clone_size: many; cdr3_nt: TGTGCCAGCAGCTTCGGGACAGGGAGCGAGCAGTACTTC; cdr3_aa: CASSFGTGSEQYF
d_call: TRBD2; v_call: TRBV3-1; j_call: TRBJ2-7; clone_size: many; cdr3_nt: TGTGCCAGCAGCCCAAGGGGCAGCGGGAGCCTTTGGCAGTACTTC; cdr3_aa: CASSPRGSGSLWQYF
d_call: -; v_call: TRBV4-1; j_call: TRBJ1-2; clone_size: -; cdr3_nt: TGCGCCAGCAGCCAAGATGTGAGGTCTCATGGCTACACCTTC; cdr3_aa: CASSQDVRSHGYTF
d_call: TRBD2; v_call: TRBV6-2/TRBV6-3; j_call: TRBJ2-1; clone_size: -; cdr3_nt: TGTGCCAGCACGGGACTAGCGGGTTACAATGAGCAGTTCTTC; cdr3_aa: CASTGLAGYNEQFF
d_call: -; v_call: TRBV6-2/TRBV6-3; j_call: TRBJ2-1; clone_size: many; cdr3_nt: TGTGCCAGCAGTGCCAACGGGCCGTGGAATGAGCAGTTCTTC; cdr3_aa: CASSANGPWNEQFF
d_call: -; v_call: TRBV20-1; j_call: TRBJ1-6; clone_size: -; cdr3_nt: TGCAGTGCGCGACTCGGGCCGAGGGAGACCCATTCACCCCTCCACTTT; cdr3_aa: CSARLGPRETHSPLHF
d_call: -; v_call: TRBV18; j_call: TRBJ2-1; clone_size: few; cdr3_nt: TGTGCCAGCTCACCGATCCCTTCGGGGGAGCAGTTCTTC; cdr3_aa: CASSPIPSGEQFF